The 18 T cell receptor beta chains reported below all come from one sample, sequenced in a study of T-cell reconstitution after alpha-beta-depleted transplantation in children. Library preparation (for TCRbeta) was performed with unique molecular identifiers. MiXCR, applied by TCRdb to the PCR reads, yields one record per CDR3 protein. The profile shows 200,000 to 300,000 distinct CDR3 sequences, around 13% of them singletons. The sample in question was PBMCs from the stem cell graft donor, obtained from the stem cell graft. The receptors come from a human donor who donated a stem cell graft to a child with acute lymphoblastic leukemia.

Points on this clonotype: This may be a read error: a much more frequent sequence differs by one nucleotide. The rearrangement uses TRBV5-1 and TRBJ1-1, with D unclear. There are 15 residues in the CDR3. CDR1 is SGHRS, CDR2 YFSETQ, per germline. Trimming pared 3 bases from V and 4 bases from J, leaving 16 bases between. As DNA, the CDR3 is TGCGCCAGCAGCTGGCGGATGGTGGAAAGCACTGAAGCTTTCTTT. Residues: CASSWRMVESTEAFF.

This clonotype was observed a few times. The rearrangement joins TRBV7-9 to TRBJ2-1; 11 bases agree with TRBD2. The V gene's germline CDR1 is SEHNR and CDR2 FQNEAQ (reference sequence). V gave up 6 bases and J gave up 6 bases; unmatched junction bases: 10. This CDR3 contains 16 residues. The CDR3 reads CASRNLAGGPVNEQFF. In DNA form, the CDR3 reads TGTGCCAGCAGAAATTTAGCGGGAGGGCCCGTCAATGAGCAGTTCTTC. The complete variable domain, with remaining parts taken from reference TRBV7-9 and TRBJ2-1, reads DTGVSQNPRHKITKRGQNVTFRCDPISEHNRLYWYRQTLGQGPEFLTYFQNEAQLEKSRLLSDRFSAERPKGSFSTLEIQRTEQGDSAMYLCASRNLAGGPVNEQFFGPGTRLTVL.

This clonotype has at least ten counts. The chain combines TRBV28 with TRBJ2-5; TRBD2 aligns across 12 bases. CDR1 and CDR2 (germline): MDHEN, SYDVKM. This CDR3 spans 18 amino acids. Trimming removed 3 bases from V and 2 bases from J; junction bases left unmatched: 10. This chain's CDR3 is CASSFPSASGREQETQYF. The CDR3 region has the DNA TGTGCCAGCAGTTTTCCTAGTGCTAGCGGGAGGGAACAAGAGACCCAGTACTTC.

The sample holds many counts of this clonotype. This chain joins TRBV20-1 and TRBJ2-5; no reliable D call. This CDR3 is built from 13 residues. Per the germline V gene, CDR1 is DFQATT and CDR2 is SNEGSKA (reference sequence). With 0 bases removed from V and 7 bases from J, the gap between germline ends came to 12 bases. In nucleotides, the CDR3 is TGCAGTGCTAGAGATCACACAGACCGGACCCAGTACTTC. It codes for CSARDHTDRTQYF.

This clonotype was seen repeatedly, ten times or more. The V gene is TRBV27, the J gene TRBJ2-3; TRBD1 agrees at 7 bases. The CDR3 runs 14 residues. Trimming took 2 bases from V and 6 from J; bases not matched to a gene: 5. Germline V gives CDR1 MNHEY, CDR2 SMNVEV (reference sequence). The CDR3 bases are TGTGCCAGCAGTTTAGTGACAGGGTCTGATACGCAGTATTTT. It translates to CASSLVTGSDTQYF.

This clonotype appeared many times. The chain is built from TRBV6-1 and TRBJ1-3; a possible D gene is TRBD1 (5 bases). Germline V gene sequence: CDR1 MNHNS, CDR2 SASEGT. This CDR3 has 14 residues. V lost 6 bases, J lost 4 bases, and 13 bases lay in between. This CDR3 reads CASSRREPGNTIYF. CDR3 nucleotides: TGTGCCAGCAGCCGCAGGGAGCCCGGAAACACCATATATTTT.

This clonotype was counted at least ten times. The chain is built from TRBV20-1 and TRBJ2-1; D remains ambiguous. V was clipped by 8 bases and J by 0 bases, with 5 bases between them. The germline CDR1 and CDR2 sequences are DFQATT and SNEGSKA (reference sequence). The CDR3 extends over 11 amino acids. The CDR3 DNA follows: TGCAGTCGCCTCTCCTACAATGAGCAGTTCTTC. It encodes CSRLSYNEQFF.

Points on this clonotype: One base away lies a much larger clone, so this may be a sequencing read error. V usage is TRBV29-1 and J usage is TRBJ2-3, with D possibly TRBD2 on 6 matching bases. CDR3 length: 14 residues. Germline assignment: CDR1 SQVTM and CDR2 ANQGSEA. This chain's CDR3 is CSVDGGTSRDTQYF. CDR3 DNA sequence: TGCAGCGTTGATGGGGGAACTAGCAGAGATACGCAGTATTTT.

The V call is TRBV28, the J call TRBJ2-7, with 8 nucleotides matching TRBD1. The CDR3 consists of 17 residues. The germline CDR1 and CDR2 sequences are MDHEN and SYDVKM. Trimming at V came to 4 bases and at J to 1 base, leaving 12 bases not matched to a gene. The CDR3 protein is CASSSPGQASYSYEQYF. For the CDR3, the DNA is TGTGCCAGCAGTTCACCGGGACAGGCCTCGTATTCCTACGAGCAGTACTTC.

This clonotype was seen at least ten times. This sequence joins TRBV5-5 and TRBJ2-1; 8 bases are shared with TRBD1. Germline values: CDR1 SGHKS, CDR2 YYEKEE (reference sequence). This CDR3 spans 14 amino acids. V was pared by 6 bases and J by 8 bases, with 10 bases of the junction left unmatched. This CDR3 reads CASTLGQGYDEQFF. CDR3 nucleotide sequence: TGTGCCAGCACCCTAGGACAGGGCTATGATGAGCAGTTCTTC.

The chain recombines TRBV5-1 with TRBJ2-7; tentatively, D is TRBD1 or TRBD2 (5 bases each). The CDR3 runs to 18 residues. Germline CDR1 and CDR2: SGHRS and YFSETQ. Deletions cut 4 bases from V and 3 bases from J, with 26 bases between. The CDR3 loop reads CASSTWDRSNLYYYEQYF. As DNA, the CDR3 is TGCGCCAGCAGCACCTGGGACCGCTCGAATCTCTACTACTACGAGCAGTACTTC.

This clonotype was detected many times. The chain links TRBV29-1 to TRBJ1-2; D unclear. Germline CDR1 reads SQVTM; CDR2 reads ANQGSEA. With 6 bases removed from V and 2 bases from J, the gap between germline ends came to 7 bases. The CDR3 is 11 amino acids. DNA for the CDR3: TGCAGCGTGATTAAGAACTATGGCTACACCTTC. This translates into CSVIKNYGYTF.

This clonotype was counted many times. This sequence joins TRBV2 and TRBJ2-5, with D perhaps matching TRBD1 or TRBD2 (5 bases each). Deletions cut 2 bases from V and 6 bases from J, with 13 bases between. This CDR3 has 14 residues. Germline V gene data show CDR1 as SNHLY and CDR2 as FYNNEI. CDR3: CASSESEGRKTQYF. The DNA of the CDR3 is TGTGCCAGCAGTGAAAGTGAGGGGCGAAAGACCCAGTACTTC.

This clonotype occurred a few times. The chain links TRBV20-1 to TRBJ2-3; D remains unclear. The V end lost 6 bases, the J end lost 7 bases, and 32 bases lay between the germline ends. The CDR3 loop spans 18 amino acids. Germline CDR1 reads DFQATT; CDR2 reads SNEGSKA (reference sequence). The CDR3 nucleotides are TGCAGTGCCTCAGCCGCGGACCCCGCCAAAGCCTCTTTTAATACGCAGTATTTT. Translated: CSASAADPAKASFNTQYF.

DNA for the CDR3: TGTGCCAGCTCACCGGCTCAAGGAAACACCATATATTTT. Translating it yields CASSPAQGNTIYF. The J gene is TRBJ1-3, the V gene TRBV18, with D unclear. This CDR3 is built from 13 residues. V lost 3 bases to trimming and J lost 4 bases, with 7 bases between them. Germline CDR1 reads KGHSH; CDR2 reads LQKENI.

Many counts were recorded for this clonotype. V and J are TRBV6-5 and TRBJ2-3; D perhaps matches TRBD2 (5 bases). Per the germline V gene, CDR1 is MNHEY and CDR2 is SVGAGI. The CDR3 covers 14 residues. V dropped 2 bases and J dropped 0 bases, with 6 bases sitting between them. The CDR3 sequence: CASSYRRSTDTQYF. CDR3 bases: TGTGCCAGCAGTTACAGGAGGAGCACAGATACGCAGTATTTT.

This clonotype was recorded many times. The rearrangement links TRBV5-1 to TRBJ1-2; D not resolved. The V and J ends lost 4 bases and 0 bases respectively, with 10 bases between them. The CDR3 consists of 14 residues. Germline lookup yields CDR1 SGHRS and CDR2 YFSETQ. This CDR3 reads CASSLRLTNYGYTF. The CDR3 region has the DNA TGCGCCAGCAGCCTCCGACTCACTAACTATGGCTACACCTTC.

This clonotype was found many times. The DNA of the CDR3 is TGTGCCAGTAGTACAGGGGGTGGTTATGAGCAGTTCTTC. It translates to CASSTGGGYEQFF. This chain joins TRBV19 and TRBJ2-1; 7 bases agree with TRBD1. This CDR3 has 13 residues. The junction had 5 bases not matched to a gene; V was cut back by 4 bases and J by 8 bases. CDR1 is LNHDA and CDR2 is SQIVND in the germline V gene (reference sequence).